This TCR beta chain stems from a study of beta chain features in type 1 diabetes. Expressed TCRB transcripts were sequenced because the entire RNA isolate underwent reverse transcription. Assay used: immunoSEQ multiplex PCR; TCRdb lists only in-frame clones, some missing. The sample lists a few hundred thousand clones, around 30% occurring once. Via CD45RO/CCR7/CD25/CD127/CD95/CD27, cells of the CD4+ naive, central memory, regulatory and stem cell-like memory subsets were sorted. Trimming removed 4 bases from V and 7 bases from J, with 16 bases in between. Germline CDR1 and CDR2: MGHRA and YSYEKL. The CDR3 totals 15 residues.

This sequence joins TRBV4-1 and TRBJ1-4, with D maybe TRBD1 (5 bases). The clonotype originates from a man aged 18 to 30 in good health. Sample: naive CD4+ T cells from blood. In nucleotides, the CDR3 is TGCGCCAGCAGCCCAACGGGGACGGTCGGTGAAAAACTGTTTTTT. As protein: CASSPTGTVGEKLFF.